Presented here are 14 T cell receptor beta chains from one specimen sequenced in a study of technical replicates of blood from several donors. Generated by immunoSEQ multiplex PCR, the TCRdb table keeps only in-frame clones and is missing some. The data contain around 67,000 clones, 95% of them seen just once; the ten biggest clones take up 0.2% to 0.3%. The material sequenced was T cells isolated from PBMCs. These receptors were collected from a human donor in good health.

The chain combines TRBV28 with TRBJ1-1, with D possibly matching TRBD1 (6 bases). This CDR3 is 15 amino acids long. Looked up from germline, CDR1 is MDHEN and CDR2 is SYDVKM. The V gene lost 8 bases and the J gene lost 0 bases, with 16 bases spanning the gap. The CDR3, as DNA: TGTGCCAGCGGGAAGGGTGGACAGATGAACACTGAAGCTTTCTTT. As protein: CASGKGGQMNTEAFF.

V usage is TRBV6-5 and J usage is TRBJ1-5; unclear D gene. In germline, CDR1 is MNHEY, CDR2 SVGAGI. Trimming took 2 bases from V and 4 from J, leaving 6 bases between them. CDR3 length: 13 residues. CDR3 DNA sequence: TGTGCCAGCAGTTACCAAAAAAATCAGCCCCAGCATTTT. Protein sequence: CASSYQKNQPQHF.

The table lists this clone with a count of one. The rearrangement links TRBV9 to TRBJ2-5, with D possibly matching TRBD1 (6 bases). The CDR3 is made up of 15 amino acids. Germline-derived CDR1 and CDR2 are SGDLS and YYNGEE. V was shortened by 2 bases and J by 5 bases, with 16 bases between the two germline ends. The CDR3: CASSVGHYVGETQYF. CDR3 sequence (DNA): TGTGCCAGCAGCGTGGGACATTATGTAGGGGAGACCCAGTACTTC.

The rearrangement uses TRBV7-9 and TRBJ1-2; 12 bases agree with TRBD1. Trimming took 4 bases from V and 4 from J; bases not matched to a gene: 4. Germline V gene lookup returns CDR1 SEHNR and CDR2 FQNEAQ (reference sequence). CDR3 length equals 15 residues. CDR3 coding DNA: TGTGCCAGCAGCTCGGGACAGGGGGCTCTCTATGGCTACACCTTC. Protein: CASSSGQGALYGYTF.

The chain employs TRBV19 and TRBJ2-3; 8 nucleotides line up with TRBD2. Germline assignment: CDR1 LNHDA and CDR2 SQIVND (reference sequence). V shed 1 base and J 6 bases; nucleotides not matched to a gene: 3. CDR3 size: 14 residues. The CDR3 nucleotides are TGTGCCAGTAGTATAGGCGGGGGGAGGGATACGCAGTATTTT. It codes for CASSIGGGRDTQYF.

This clone was seen more than once but under ten times. CDR3 sequence reads: CASSLAPGAGNSPLHF. CDR3 in DNA: TGTGCCAGCAGCTTAGCCCCAGGGGCCGGGAATTCACCCCTCCACTTT. V usage is TRBV7-9 and J usage is TRBJ1-6, with D possibly being TRBD1 (6 bases). The CDR3 totals 16 residues. Germline V gene lookup returns CDR1 SEHNR and CDR2 FQNEAQ (reference sequence). Trimming left V 0 bases short and J 7 bases short, with 13 bases between.

CDR3 bases: TGCGCCAGCAGCACCCGGGACAGGGGGCTGGACATTCAGTACTTC. It specifies CASSTRDRGLDIQYF. The chain is built from TRBV5-1 and TRBJ2-4; TRBD1 matches 12 bases. The CDR3 is made up of 15 amino acids. The V gene end was trimmed by 4 bases and the J gene end by 8 bases; junction bases not matched to a gene: 7. CDR1 is SGHRS and CDR2 is YFSETQ in the germline V gene.

The J gene is TRBJ2-5, the V gene TRBV27; no clear D. The CDR3 is 14 amino acids. Trimming took off 0 bases at V and 1 base at J, with 6 bases between the two ends. CDR1 is MNHEY and CDR2 is SMNVEV in the germline V gene (reference sequence). The chain's CDR3 is CASSLSFSQETQYF. The DNA for the CDR3 is TGTGCCAGCAGTTTATCCTTCTCCCAAGAGACCCAGTACTTC.

The gene calls are TRBV7-2 and TRBJ1-1; TRBD1 is a possible D gene (6 bases). CDR3 length: 15 amino acids. CDR1 SGHTA and CDR2 FQGNSA come from the germline V gene. Trimming cost V 5 bases and J 0 bases, with 13 bases left between them. CDR3 sequence reads: CASSRGGFMNTEAFF. CDR3 coding DNA: TGTGCCAGCAGCCGAGGGGGTTTCATGAACACTGAAGCTTTCTTT.

The V and J genes are TRBV7-2 and TRBJ2-7; D unclear. The CDR3 runs 15 residues. Trimming stripped 2 bases from V and 3 bases from J, with 14 bases between. Germline assignment: CDR1 SGHTA and CDR2 FQGNSA. CDR3 region: CASSLRSDSSYEQYF. CDR3 DNA: TGTGCCAGCAGCTTAAGGAGTGACTCTAGCTACGAGCAGTACTTC.

This chain connects TRBV12-5 to TRBJ1-5; 8 positions agree with TRBD1. Trimming took 8 bases from V and 6 from J; bases not matched to a gene: 9. Germline CDR1 LGHNT, CDR2 FRNRAP. The length of the CDR3 is 14 residues. The CDR3 DNA reads as TGTGCTAGTAGCCAGGGGGCGTTGGGTCAGCCCCAGCATTTT. Encoded protein: CASSQGALGQPQHF.

The chain recombines TRBV30 with TRBJ2-5; 12 positions agree with TRBD2. Germline V CDR1 and CDR2: GTSNPN, SVGIG (reference sequence). Losses at the gene ends were 3 bases for V and 4 bases for J; bases not matched to a gene: 12. The CDR3 spans 17 residues. The CDR3 DNA follows: TGTGCCTGGAGCCTTGGTACTAGCGGGGGGCATAGAGAGACCCAGTACTTC. It specifies CAWSLGTSGGHRETQYF.

CDR3 sequence reads: CASGQGAGNTEAFF. Here the CDR3 DNA reads TGTGCCAGCGGACAGGGGGCTGGGAACACTGAAGCTTTCTTT. This rearrangement joins TRBV6-5 to TRBJ1-1, with 11 bases aligning to TRBD1. Germline V gene data show CDR1 as MNHEY and CDR2 as SVGAGI. Trimming took 8 bases from V and 1 from J; bases not matched to a gene: 3. This CDR3 region has 14 residues.

The rearrangement joins TRBV28 to TRBJ1-5, with D possibly matching TRBD1 (6 bases). The ends were cut back, 5 bases at V and 7 bases at J, with 18 bases in the middle. Germline loops: CDR1 MDHEN, CDR2 SYDVKM. The CDR3 runs to 15 residues. The CDR3 nucleotides are TGTGCCAGCAGTATACCTTCGGGGGGGGGCCAGCCCCAGCATTTT. Protein sequence: CASSIPSGGGQPQHF.